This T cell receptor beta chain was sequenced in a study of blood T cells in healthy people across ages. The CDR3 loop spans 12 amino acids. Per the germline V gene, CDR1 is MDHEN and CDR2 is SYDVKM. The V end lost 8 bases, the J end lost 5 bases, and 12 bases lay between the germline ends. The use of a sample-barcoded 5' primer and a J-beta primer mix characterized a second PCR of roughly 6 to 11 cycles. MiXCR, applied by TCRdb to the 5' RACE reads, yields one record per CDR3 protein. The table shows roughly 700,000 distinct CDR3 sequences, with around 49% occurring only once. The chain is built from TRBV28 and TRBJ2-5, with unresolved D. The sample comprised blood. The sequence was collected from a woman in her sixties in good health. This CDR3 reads CASAIPHETQYF. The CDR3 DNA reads TGTGCCAGCGCTATTCCCCACGAGACCCAGTACTTC.